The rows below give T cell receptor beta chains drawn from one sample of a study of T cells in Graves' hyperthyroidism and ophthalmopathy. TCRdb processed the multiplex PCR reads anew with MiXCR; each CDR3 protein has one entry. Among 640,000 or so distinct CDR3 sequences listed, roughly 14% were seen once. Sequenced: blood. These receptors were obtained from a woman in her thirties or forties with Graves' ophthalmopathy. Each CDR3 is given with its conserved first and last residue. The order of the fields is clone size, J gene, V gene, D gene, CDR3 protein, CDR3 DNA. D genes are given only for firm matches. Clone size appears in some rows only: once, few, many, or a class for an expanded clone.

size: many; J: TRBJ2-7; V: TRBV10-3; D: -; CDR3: CAISEESEQYF; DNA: TGTGCCATCAGTGAGGAGTCCGAGCAGTACTTC
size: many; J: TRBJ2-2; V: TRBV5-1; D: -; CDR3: CASSLSQPNTGELFF; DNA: TGCGCCAGCAGCTTGTCACAGCCGAACACCGGGGAGCTGTTTTTT
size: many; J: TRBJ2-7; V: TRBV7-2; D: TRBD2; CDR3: CASRTSGDASYEQYF; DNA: TGTGCCAGCAGGACTAGCGGGGACGCTTCCTACGAGCAGTACTTC
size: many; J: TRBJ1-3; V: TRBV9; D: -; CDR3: CASSSKGNTIYF; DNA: TGTGCCAGCAGCTCAAAAGGAAACACCATATATTTT
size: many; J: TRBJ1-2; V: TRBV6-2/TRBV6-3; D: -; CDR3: CASSSPRTDYGYTF; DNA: TGTGCCAGCAGTTCCCCCCGGACAGACTATGGCTACACCTTC
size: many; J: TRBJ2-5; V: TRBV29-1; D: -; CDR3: CSVNSGHLQETQYF; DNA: TGCAGCGTAAATTCGGGACACCTCCAAGAGACCCAGTACTTC
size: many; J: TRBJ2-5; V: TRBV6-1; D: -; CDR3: CASSRDREGTQYF; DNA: TGTGCCAGCAGTCGCGACAGGGAGGGGACCCAGTACTTC
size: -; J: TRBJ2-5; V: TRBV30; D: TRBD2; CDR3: CAWGLAGETQYF; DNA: TGTGCCTGGGGACTAGCGGGAGAGACCCAGTACTTC
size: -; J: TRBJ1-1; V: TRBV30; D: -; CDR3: CAWLSTEAFF; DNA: TGTGCCTGGCTGAGCACTGAAGCTTTCTTT
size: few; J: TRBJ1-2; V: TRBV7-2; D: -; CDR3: CASSRDGVYGYTF; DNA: TGTGCCAGCAGCCGAGACGGGGTCTATGGCTACACCTTC
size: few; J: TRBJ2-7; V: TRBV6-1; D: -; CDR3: CASSANNYEQYF; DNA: TGTGCCAGCAGTGCAAACAACTACGAGCAGTACTTC
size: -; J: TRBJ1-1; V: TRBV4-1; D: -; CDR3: CASRQLQRTEAFF; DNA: TGCGCCAGCAGACAGCTTCAACGCACTGAAGCTTTCTTT
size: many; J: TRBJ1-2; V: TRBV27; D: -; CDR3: CASSLLFPGLGYGYTF; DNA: TGTGCCAGCAGTCTCCTATTTCCCGGGTTGGGCTATGGCTACACCTTC
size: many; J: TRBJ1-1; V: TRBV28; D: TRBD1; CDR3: CASSLIGTGIDTEAFF; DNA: TGTGCCAGCAGTTTGATCGGGACAGGGATCGACACTGAAGCTTTCTTT
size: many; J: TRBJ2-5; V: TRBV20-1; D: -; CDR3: CSAVGRKQETQYF; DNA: TGCAGTGCTGTTGGACGGAAACAAGAGACCCAGTACTTC
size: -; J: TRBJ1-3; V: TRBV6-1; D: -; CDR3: CASRSDRSSGNTIYF; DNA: TGTGCCAGCAGATCGGACAGATCCTCTGGAAACACCATATATTTT
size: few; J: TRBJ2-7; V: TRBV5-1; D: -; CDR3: CASSLNQGAYEQYF; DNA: TGCGCCAGCAGCTTGAATCAGGGCGCCTACGAGCAGTACTTC
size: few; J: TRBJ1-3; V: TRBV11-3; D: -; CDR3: CASSHTYPGTGPAGNTIYF; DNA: TGTGCCAGCAGCCACACCTATCCAGGCACAGGGCCGGCTGGAAACACCATATATTTT
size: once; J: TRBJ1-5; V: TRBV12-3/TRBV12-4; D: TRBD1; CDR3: CASSSLDRGNQPQHF; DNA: TGTGCCAGCAGTTCGCTGGACAGGGGGAATCAGCCCCAGCATTTT
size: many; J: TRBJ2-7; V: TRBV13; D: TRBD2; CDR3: CASSMLAGGWDEQYF; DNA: TGTGCCAGCAGCATGCTAGCGGGAGGATGGGACGAGCAGTACTTC
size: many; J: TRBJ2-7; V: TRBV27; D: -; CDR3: CASSLWPGGEDEQYF; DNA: TGTGCCAGCAGTTTATGGCCCGGGGGAGAAGACGAGCAGTACTTC
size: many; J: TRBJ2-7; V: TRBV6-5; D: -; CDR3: CASRGPGVSYEQYF; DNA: TGTGCCAGCAGGGGCCCGGGGGTCTCCTACGAGCAGTACTTC
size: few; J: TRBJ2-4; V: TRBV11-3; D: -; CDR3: CASSRQGGGNIQYF; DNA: TGTGCCAGCAGCAGACAGGGAGGGGGGAACATTCAGTACTTC
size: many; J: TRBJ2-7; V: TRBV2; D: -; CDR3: CASRGTAGPSYEQYF; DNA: TGTGCCAGCAGGGGCACAGCAGGGCCCTCGTACGAGCAGTACTTC
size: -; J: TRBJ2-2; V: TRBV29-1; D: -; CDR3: CSVAGTAQNTGELFF; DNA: TGCAGCGTGGCCGGGACTGCTCAAAACACCGGGGAGCTGTTTTTT
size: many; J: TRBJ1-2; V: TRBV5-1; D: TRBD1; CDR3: CASSLDWPGQGEGGYTF; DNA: TGCGCCAGCAGCTTGGATTGGCCGGGACAGGGGGAAGGTGGCTACACCTTC
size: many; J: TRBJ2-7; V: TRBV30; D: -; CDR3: CAWRGDLREEQYF; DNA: TGTGCCTGGAGGGGGGACCTAAGGGAAGAGCAGTACTTC
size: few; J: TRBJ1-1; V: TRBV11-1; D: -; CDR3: CASSLVGYVPHTEAFF; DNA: TGTGCCAGCAGCCTGGTGGGTTATGTCCCACACACTGAAGCTTTCTTT
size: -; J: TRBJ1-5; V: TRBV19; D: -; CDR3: CASSRGQTSNQPQHF; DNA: TGTGCCAGTAGTAGAGGACAGACTAGCAATCAGCCCCAGCATTTT